The 10 T cell receptor beta chains reported below all come from one sample, sequenced in a study of T-cell memory formation after mild COVID-19. A single record per CDR3 protein comes from TCRdb applying MiXCR to the 5' RACE reads. The repertoire has over 300,000 distinct CDR3 sequences, around 20% of them found once; the top ten carry roughly 21%. The sequenced material came from PBMCs or a T cell subset sorted from them (not recorded which). These receptors were obtained from a man aged 18 to 30 who had mild COVID-19 (a few samples of this study predate the infection). Cell type and time point are not known.

This clonotype was observed a few times. The chain uses TRBV5-1 and TRBJ2-1, with 8 bases identical to TRBD1. With V trimmed by 5 bases and J by 8 bases, 15 bases remained unmatched. This CDR3 contains 16 residues. Looked up from germline, CDR1 is SGHRS and CDR2 is YFSETQ. CDR3 in DNA: TGCGCCAGCAGACGACAGGGGTTCGGCGCTAGATATGAGCAGTTCTTC. This codes for CASRRQGFGARYEQFF.

V is TRBV7-6 and J is TRBJ2-2, with D possibly TRBD1 on 6 matching bases. The CDR3 is 14 residues long. Germline V gene data show CDR1 as SGHVS and CDR2 as FNYEAQ. V was pared by 1 base and J by 6 bases, with 9 bases between. The CDR3 nucleotides are TGTGCCAGCAGCTTAGAGGCAGGGGCCGGGGAGCTGTTTTTT. This gives the protein CASSLEAGAGELFF.

This chain connects TRBV7-9 to TRBJ1-1, with TRBD1 as a possible D gene (5 bases). Looked up from germline, CDR1 is SEHNR and CDR2 is FQNEAQ (reference sequence). This CDR3 comprises 14 residues. V gave up 4 bases and J gave up 0 bases, with 9 bases separating them. The CDR3 protein is CASSSQAMNTEAFF. The CDR3 coding sequence is TGTGCCAGCAGCTCACAGGCGATGAACACTGAAGCTTTCTTT.

The sample holds a few counts of this clonotype. The chain joins TRBV12-3 or TRBV12-4 to TRBJ2-2; D is possibly TRBD1 or TRBD2 (6 bases each). The CDR3 sequence is 14 residues long. V lost 7 bases and J 7 bases, leaving 16 bases between the germline ends. The CDR3 loop is CASISGGSGGELFF. CDR3 DNA sequence: TGTGCCAGCATTTCCGGGGGCAGCGGCGGGGAGCTGTTTTTT.

This chain links TRBV28 with TRBJ2-7; D unclear. The CDR3 has 10 residues. The germline V and J ends were trimmed by 6 bases and 3 bases, with 3 bases remaining between them. The V gene's germline CDR1 is MDHEN and CDR2 SYDVKM. CDR3 sequence: CASSRYEQYF. CDR3 coding DNA: TGTGCCAGCAGCCGCTACGAGCAGTACTTC.

This chain connects TRBV9 to TRBJ1-2; D unresolved. Germline loops: CDR1 SGDLS, CDR2 YYNGEE. This CDR3 contains 14 residues. Trimming removed 0 bases from V and 0 bases from J, with 6 bases in between. The CDR3 sequence is CASSVEASNYGYTF. The CDR3 nucleotides are TGTGCCAGCAGCGTAGAAGCGTCTAACTATGGCTACACCTTC. The full variable domain, rest sourced from reference TRBV9 and TRBJ1-2, is DSGVTQTPKHLITATGQRVTLRCSPRSGDLSVYWYQQSLDQGLQFLIQYYNGEERAKGNILERFSAQQFPDLHSELNLSSLELGDSALYFCASSVEASNYGYTFGSGTRLTVV.

This clonotype was found many times. The rearrangement uses TRBV4-3 and TRBJ2-1, with 9 bases that match TRBD2. The CDR3 runs to 18 residues. The junction had 19 bases not matched to a gene; V was cut back by 4 bases and J by 9 bases. CDR1 is LGHNA and CDR2 is YSLEER in the germline V gene. Here the CDR3 DNA reads TGCGCCAGCAGCCCCCATGGAGGGTCGCGGGGGGGCCGGGTTGAGCAGTTCTTC. This codes for CASSPHGGSRGGRVEQFF.

The chain has TRBV12-3 or TRBV12-4 and TRBJ2-7, with TRBD2 identical over 10 bases. The CDR3 is 13 amino acids. V lost 6 bases and J lost 13; bases outside the gene matches: 12. The CDR3 protein is CASRPGLASSQYF. CDR3 sequence (DNA): TGTGCCAGCAGGCCGGGACTAGCGAGTTCCCAATACTTC.

The V and J genes are TRBV9 and TRBJ2-3; 9 bases are a match to TRBD1. The junction had 4 bases not matched to a gene; V was cut back by 4 bases and J by 1 base. Looked up from germline, CDR1 is SGDLS and CDR2 is YYNGEE. The CDR3 runs to 15 residues. The CDR3 here is CASSSTGGGTDTQYF. CDR3 bases: TGTGCCAGCAGCTCGACAGGGGGAGGCACAGATACGCAGTATTTT.

The V call is TRBV5-6, the J call TRBJ2-5, with 7 bases that match TRBD1. Germline V gene lookup returns CDR1 SGHDT and CDR2 YYEEEE. Germline trimming cut 5 bases from V and 5 bases from J; bases unmatched to any gene: 6. The CDR3 totals 13 residues. The CDR3 DNA sequence: TGTGCCAGCAGTAGGATACAGGGGGAGACCCAGTACTTC. The encoded protein is CASSRIQGETQYF.